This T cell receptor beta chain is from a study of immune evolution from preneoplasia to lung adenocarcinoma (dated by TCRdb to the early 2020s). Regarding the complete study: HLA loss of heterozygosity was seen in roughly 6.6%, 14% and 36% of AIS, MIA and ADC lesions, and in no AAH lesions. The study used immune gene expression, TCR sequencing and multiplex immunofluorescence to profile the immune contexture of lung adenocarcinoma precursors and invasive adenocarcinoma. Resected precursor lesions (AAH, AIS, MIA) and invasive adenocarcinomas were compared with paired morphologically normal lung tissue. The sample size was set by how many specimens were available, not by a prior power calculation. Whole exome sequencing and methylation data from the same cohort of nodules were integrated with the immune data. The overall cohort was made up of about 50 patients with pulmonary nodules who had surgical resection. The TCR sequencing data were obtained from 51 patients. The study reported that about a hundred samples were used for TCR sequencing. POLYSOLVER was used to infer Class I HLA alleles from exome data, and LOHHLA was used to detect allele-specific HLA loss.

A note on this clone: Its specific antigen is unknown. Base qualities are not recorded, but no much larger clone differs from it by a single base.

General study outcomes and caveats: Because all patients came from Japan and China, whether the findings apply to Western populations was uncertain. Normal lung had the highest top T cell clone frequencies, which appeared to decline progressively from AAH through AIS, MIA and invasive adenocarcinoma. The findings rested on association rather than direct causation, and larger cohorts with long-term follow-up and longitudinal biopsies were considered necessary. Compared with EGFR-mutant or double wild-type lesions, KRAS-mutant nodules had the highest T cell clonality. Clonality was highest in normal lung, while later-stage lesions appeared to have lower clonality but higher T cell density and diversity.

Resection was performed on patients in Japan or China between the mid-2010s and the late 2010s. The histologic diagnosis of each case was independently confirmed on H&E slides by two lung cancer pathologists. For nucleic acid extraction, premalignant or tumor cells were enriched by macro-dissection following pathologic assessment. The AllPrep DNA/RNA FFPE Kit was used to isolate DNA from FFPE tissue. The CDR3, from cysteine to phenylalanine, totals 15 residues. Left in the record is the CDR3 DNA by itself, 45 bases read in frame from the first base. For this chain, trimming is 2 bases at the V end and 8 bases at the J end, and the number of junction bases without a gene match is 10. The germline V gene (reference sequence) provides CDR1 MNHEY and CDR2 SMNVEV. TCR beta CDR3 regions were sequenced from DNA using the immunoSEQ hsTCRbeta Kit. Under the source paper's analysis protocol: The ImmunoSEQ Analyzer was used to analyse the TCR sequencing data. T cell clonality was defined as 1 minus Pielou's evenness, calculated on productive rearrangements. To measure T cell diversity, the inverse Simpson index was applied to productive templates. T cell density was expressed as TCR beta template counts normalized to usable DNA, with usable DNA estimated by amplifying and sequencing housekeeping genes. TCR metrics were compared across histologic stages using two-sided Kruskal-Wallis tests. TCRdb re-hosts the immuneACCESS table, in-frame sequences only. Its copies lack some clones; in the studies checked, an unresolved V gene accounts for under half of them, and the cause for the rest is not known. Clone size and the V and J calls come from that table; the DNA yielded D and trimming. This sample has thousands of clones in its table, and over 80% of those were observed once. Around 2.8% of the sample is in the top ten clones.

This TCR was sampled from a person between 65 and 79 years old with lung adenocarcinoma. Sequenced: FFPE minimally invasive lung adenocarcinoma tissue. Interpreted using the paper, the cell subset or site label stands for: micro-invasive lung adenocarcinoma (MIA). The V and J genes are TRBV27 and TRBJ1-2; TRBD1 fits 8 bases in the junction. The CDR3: CASSLGAGTGGGYTF. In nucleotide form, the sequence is TGTGCCAGCAGTTTAGGAGCCGGGACAGGAGGAGGCTACACCTTC.